The 16 T cell receptor beta chains below all came from one sample that was sequenced in a study of blood T cell repertoires in COVID-19. TCRdb's table, derived via immunoSEQ multiplex PCR, lists solely in-frame clones and lacks some. The data hold 130,000 to 150,000 clones, with around 84% observed a single time. The material sequenced was peripheral blood. The origin of the receptors is a human donor in a cohort sampled during active COVID-19.

This clone was counted a single time. The J gene is TRBJ2-1, the V gene TRBV6-4; D not resolved. The V and J ends lost 0 bases and 0 bases respectively, with 9 bases between them. This CDR3 spans 16 amino acids. The germline CDR1 and CDR2 sequences are MRHNA and SNTAGT. The CDR3 spells CASSDSRGGSYNEQFF. The CDR3 DNA follows: TGTGCCAGCAGTGACTCGCGCGGTGGCTCCTACAATGAGCAGTTCTTC.

The rearrangement uses TRBV18 and TRBJ1-3; 7 bases are shared with TRBD1. The length of the CDR3 is 17 residues. Germline-derived CDR1 and CDR2 are KGHSH and LQKENI. V dropped 4 bases and J dropped 1; count of bases not matched to a gene: 10. CDR3 nucleotides: TGTGCCAGCTCACTCCAGCCGGGACAGTCTTCTGGAAACACCATATATTTT. This sequence encodes CASSLQPGQSSGNTIYF.

The chain carries TRBV7-2 and TRBJ2-7, with 9 bases that match TRBD1. Germline lookup yields CDR1 SGHTA and CDR2 FQGNSA. The length of the CDR3 is 14 residues. Germline trimming cut 6 bases from V and 4 bases from J; bases unmatched to any gene: 7. The CDR3 sequence is CASSPGTGTYEQYF. Written as DNA, the CDR3 is TGTGCCAGCAGTCCCGGGACAGGGACTTACGAGCAGTACTTC. Variable domain in full (rest from reference TRBV7-2 and TRBJ2-7): GAGVSQSPSNKVTEKGKDVELRCDPISGHTALYWYRQSLGQGLEFLIYFQGNSAPDKSGLPSDRFSAERTGGSVSTLTIQRTQQEDSAVYLCASSPGTGTYEQYFGPGTRLTVT.

The rearrangement uses TRBV7-2 and TRBJ1-2, with D possibly TRBD1 on 6 matching bases. Germline CDR1 SGHTA, CDR2 FQGNSA. V was shortened by 4 bases and J by 3 bases, with 12 bases between the two germline ends. This CDR3 has 14 amino acids. The CDR3 is CASSSRGGDYGYTF. In DNA form, the CDR3 reads TGTGCCAGCAGCTCCCGAGGGGGGGACTATGGCTACACCTTC.

Concerning this clone: The same CDR3 is also encoded by other DNA sequences in this sample. This rearrangement joins TRBV3-1 (or the pseudogene TRBV3-2) to TRBJ2-5, with TRBD1 identical over 8 bases. CDR3 length equals 14 residues. The V segment lost 2 bases and the J segment 4 bases; nucleotides outside the gene matches: 3. Germline V lookup: CDR1 LGHDT, CDR2 YNNKEL (reference sequence). The CDR3 spells CASSQLGQGETQYF. CDR3 sequence (DNA): TGTGCCAGCAGCCAACTCGGACAGGGAGAGACCCAGTACTTC.

V is TRBV18 and J is TRBJ2-7, with a weak D call TRBD1 (5 bases). V was shortened by 5 bases and J by 0 bases, with 14 bases between the two germline ends. In germline, CDR1 is KGHSH, CDR2 LQKENI. The CDR3 has 15 amino acids. In DNA, the CDR3 is TGTGCCAGCTCATCTCCCCAGGGTGACTCCTACGAGCAGTACTTC. Its translation is CASSSPQGDSYEQYF.

This chain links TRBV7-6 with TRBJ2-5, with 15 bases fitting TRBD2. This CDR3 is built from 16 residues. The germline V gene encodes CDR1 SGHVS and CDR2 FNYEAQ. V gave up 5 bases and J gave up 7 bases; unmatched junction bases: 8. DNA of the CDR3: TGTGCCAGCAGCCTCGGACTAGCGGGGGGGCAGGGGACCCAGTACTTC. Amino acid sequence: CASSLGLAGGQGTQYF. Filled out from reference TRBV7-6 and TRBJ2-5, the complete variable domain reads GAGVSQSPRYKVTKRGQDVALRCDPISGHVSLYWYRQALGQGPEFLTYFNYEAQQDKSGLPNDRFSAERPEGSISTLTIQRTEQRDSAMYRCASSLGLAGGQGTQYFGPGTRLLVL.

The chain has TRBV6-2 or TRBV6-3 and TRBJ2-5, with 7 bases identical to TRBD1. The V gene's germline CDR1 is MNHEY and CDR2 SVGEGT. V lost 4 bases and J lost 4; bases outside the gene matches: 0. The CDR3 is 12 amino acids. The CDR3 bases are TGTGCCAGCAGTTCAGGGGGAGAGACCCAGTACTTC. This encodes CASSSGGETQYF.

The chain links TRBV27 to TRBJ1-1; D not certain. The ends were cut back, 5 bases at V and 0 bases at J, with 10 bases in the middle. The CDR3 contains 14 residues. Germline V gene sequence: CDR1 MNHEY, CDR2 SMNVEV (reference sequence). The CDR3 DNA follows: TGTGCCAGCAGTCGCGGAGTTATGAACACTGAAGCTTTCTTT. Translation gives CASSRGVMNTEAFF.

This chain connects TRBV5-5 to TRBJ1-2; 8 nucleotides agree with TRBD1. CDR3 length: 16 amino acids. The ends lost 0 bases at V and 3 bases at J; junction bases unmatched: 7. The germline V gene encodes CDR1 SGHKS and CDR2 YYEKEE (reference sequence). The CDR3 protein is CASSLVDTGGHYGYTF. In DNA form, the CDR3 reads TGTGCCAGCAGCTTGGTGGATACAGGGGGGCACTATGGCTACACCTTC. Full variable domain (missing parts from reference TRBV5-5 and TRBJ1-2): DAGVTQSPTHLIKTRGQQVTLRCSPISGHKSVSWYQQVLGQGPQFIFQYYEKEERGRGNFPDRFSARQFPNYSSELNVNALLLGDSALYLCASSLVDTGGHYGYTFGSGTRLTVV.

This clone was seen a few times. This chain joins TRBV28 and TRBJ1-6, with 8 bases fitting TRBD1. CDR1 is MDHEN, CDR2 SYDVKM, per germline. The CDR3 totals 15 residues. J lost 10 bases, V lost 1 base, and 6 bases had no gene match. This CDR3 reads CASSLYGQGSSPLHF. The CDR3 bases are TGTGCCAGCAGTTTATACGGACAGGGATCCTCACCCCTCCACTTT.

The chain joins TRBV6-5 to TRBJ1-2; D is ambiguous. Trimming pared 4 bases from V and 3 bases from J, leaving 15 bases between. The CDR3 length is 15 residues. From germline, CDR1 is MNHEY and CDR2 SVGAGI. The CDR3 spells CASSSLPPGDYGYTF. The CDR3 DNA reads TGTGCCAGCAGTTCTCTACCCCCCGGGGACTATGGCTACACCTTC.

The chain joins TRBV6-5 to TRBJ1-1, with a possible D match to TRBD1 (6 bases). This CDR3 has 15 residues. Trimming left V 0 bases short and J 1 base short, with 9 bases between. Germline CDR1 and CDR2: MNHEY and SVGAGI. Here the CDR3 reads CASSYSTQGNTEAFF. Written as DNA, the CDR3 is TGTGCCAGCAGTTACTCGACACAGGGGAACACTGAAGCTTTCTTT.

The chain joins TRBV19 to TRBJ1-4, with TRBD1 as a possible D gene (6 bases). The CDR3 is 14 residues long. CDR1 is LNHDA, CDR2 SQIVND, per germline (reference sequence). V lost 2 bases, J lost 3 bases, and 7 bases lay in between. In DNA, the CDR3 is TGTGCCAGTAGTATATCAGGGGCTAATGAAAAACTGTTTTTT. It yields the protein CASSISGANEKLFF.

The CDR3 is CASSPRGTGGSSEQYF. The DNA of the CDR3 is TGTGCCAGCAGCCCCCGTGGGACAGGGGGATCATCCGAGCAGTACTTC. This chain uses TRBV3-1 (or the pseudogene TRBV3-2) with TRBJ2-7; 11 bases map to TRBD1. Trimming cost V 4 bases and J 6 bases; bases outside gene matches: 11. The CDR3 is made up of 16 amino acids. Germline CDR1 LGHDT, CDR2 YNNKEL (reference sequence).

This chain joins TRBV5-4 and TRBJ1-1; D is uncertain. The germline V gene has CDR1 SGHNT and CDR2 YYREEE (reference sequence). The CDR3 totals 15 residues. V lost 4 bases and J lost 1, with 14 bases in between. The CDR3 protein is CASSVPGKRNTEAFF. The DNA for the CDR3 is TGTGCCAGCAGCGTACCGGGAAAAAGGAACACTGAAGCTTTCTTT.